This T cell receptor beta chain was documented in a study of T cells in Graves' hyperthyroidism and ophthalmopathy. Researchers amplified the TCR beta CDR3 regions from RNA transcripts. TCR CDR3 underwent first-round RT-PCR with the HTBI primer set. TCRdb ran MiXCR on the multiplex PCR reads and lists one entry per CDR3 protein. The sample consists of 300,000 to 400,000 distinct CDR3 sequences, 15% to 20% of them appearing once. This clonotype was counted ten times or more. The CDR3 has 12 residues. The germline V and J ends were trimmed by 0 bases and 5 bases, with 6 bases remaining between them. Germline V gene data show CDR1 as SGHRS and CDR2 as YFSETQ.

The receptor was derived from a woman between 50 and 59 years old with Graves' hyperthyroidism. The genes are TRBV5-1 and TRBJ2-7; the D is unclear. Sequencing used blood. The CDR3 nucleotides are TGCGCCAGCAGCTTGGAGGGAAACGAGCAGTACTTC. Its translation is CASSLEGNEQYF.